This is a list of T cell receptor beta chains from one sample in a study of spatial heterogeneity in lung cancer. TCRdb independently ran MiXCR on the 5' RACE reads; one entry per CDR3 protein. The sample holds 40,000 to 45,000 distinct CDR3 sequences, approximately 7% seen once. Here the sequenced sample was PBMCs, taken at surgery. The receptors were gathered from a female donor with early-stage non-small cell lung cancer. Each CDR3 is given with its conserved first and last residue. A D gene is named only where the DNA matches it firmly. Clone size is shown for a subset of rows, as once, few, many or a class of expanded clone.

j_call clone_size cdr3_length v_call d_call cdr3_aa cdr3_nt
TRBJ1-4 many 14 TRBV12-3/TRBV12-4 - CASSSRAYNEKLFF TGTGCCAGCAGCTCCAGGGCCTATAATGAAAAACTGTTTTTT
TRBJ2-3 - 13 TRBV7-2 - CASSLVYRDTQYF TGTGCCAGCAGCTTAGTCTATAGAGATACGCAGTATTTT
TRBJ1-5 many 14 TRBV12-3/TRBV12-4 - CASSARDGNQPQHF TGTGCCAGCAGTGCCCGGGACGGCAATCAGCCCCAGCATTTT
TRBJ1-2 many 15 TRBV27 - CASSLVGQSEYGYTF TGTGCCAGCAGTTTAGTAGGACAGTCCGAATATGGCTACACCTTC
TRBJ2-5 few 18 TRBV7-6 - CASSLNRIGGLVKETQYF TGTGCCAGCAGCTTGAACAGGATTGGAGGGTTGGTTAAAGAGACCCAGTACTTC
TRBJ2-5 - 15 TRBV3-1 TRBD1 CASSQWQGATETQYF TGTGCCAGCAGCCAATGGCAGGGGGCTACCGAGACCCAGTACTTC
TRBJ1-4 many 16 TRBV5-1 - CASSSTSAATNEKLFF TGCGCCAGCAGCTCTACGTCGGCTGCAACTAATGAAAAACTGTTTTTT
TRBJ2-5 many 13 TRBV29-1 - CSVEDQGTGTQYF TGCAGCGTCGAAGACCAGGGAACCGGGACCCAGTACTTC
TRBJ2-1 few 14 TRBV5-1 - CASSLIPDYNEQFF TGCGCCAGCAGCTTGATTCCGGACTACAATGAGCAGTTCTTC
TRBJ2-3 many 16 TRBV12-3/TRBV12-4 - CASSFGNTGRTDTQYF TGTGCCAGCAGTTTCGGCAACACAGGGCGCACAGATACGCAGTATTTT
TRBJ1-1 few 14 TRBV3-1 TRBD1 CASSPDRINTEAFF TGTGCCAGCAGCCCGGACAGGATAAACACTGAAGCTTTCTTT
TRBJ2-3 few 15 TRBV5-1 - CASSLRQASTDTQYF TGCGCCAGCAGCTTGCGTCAGGCCTCTACAGATACGCAGTATTTT
TRBJ1-4 - 15 TRBV7-9 - CASSLGEFRGEKLFF TGTGCCAGCAGCTTAGGGGAGTTTCGAGGAGAAAAACTGTTTTTT
TRBJ1-1 few 15 TRBV7-9 TRBD1 CASSFGQGANTEAFF TGTGCCAGCAGCTTCGGACAGGGGGCGAACACTGAAGCTTTCTTT
TRBJ2-5 many 17 TRBV6-6 - CASSQRVTGLAQETQYF TGTGCCAGCAGTCAAAGGGTAACAGGGTTGGCGCAAGAGACCCAGTACTTC
TRBJ1-6 few 14 TRBV7-3 - CASSLRGGNSPLHF TGTGCCAGCAGCTTAAGAGGTGGTAATTCACCCCTCCACTTT
TRBJ2-3 - 15 TRBV7-9 TRBD2 CASSKRDGGTDTQYF TGTGCCAGCAGCAAACGGGACGGGGGGACAGATACGCAGTATTTT
TRBJ2-1 - 17 TRBV6-5 - CASSYALGMGGYNEQFF TGTGCCAGCAGTTACGCCTTGGGGATGGGAGGATACAATGAGCAGTTCTTC
TRBJ1-5 few 13 TRBV5-4 - CASSPDARQPQHF TGTGCCAGCAGCCCGGACGCGCGTCAGCCCCAGCATTTT
TRBJ1-5 many 16 TRBV20-1 TRBD1 CSASGQGARSNQPQHF TGCAGTGCTAGTGGACAGGGGGCTCGAAGCAATCAGCCCCAGCATTTT
TRBJ2-1 - 16 TRBV6-5 TRBD1 CASSTVPGQVYNEQFF TGTGCCAGCAGTACGGTACCGGGACAGGTATACAATGAGCAGTTCTTC
TRBJ2-1 many 15 TRBV5-1 TRBD2 CASSLGGSGSYEQFF TGCGCCAGCAGCTTGGGTGGTAGCGGGTCTTATGAGCAGTTCTTC
TRBJ1-1 - 13 TRBV29-1 - CSVEDRTRTEAFF TGCAGCGTTGAAGATCGCACCCGCACTGAAGCTTTCTTT
TRBJ1-1 many 14 TRBV28 - CASSPQQPRPGAFF TGTGCCAGCAGTCCCCAACAGCCCCGTCCAGGAGCTTTCTTT
TRBJ1-6 many 16 TRBV19 - CASSTGGTLYASPLHF TGTGCCAGTAGTACCGGGGGCACCCTCTACGCCTCACCCCTCCACTTT
TRBJ2-5 - 15 TRBV6-5 TRBD2 CASSYWAGERETQYF TGTGCCAGCAGTTACTGGGCGGGGGAGCGAGAGACCCAGTACTTC
TRBJ1-1 few 15 TRBV10-3 - CAISEGAKKNTEAFF TGTGCCATCAGTGAAGGGGCCAAAAAGAACACTGAAGCTTTCTTT
TRBJ2-7 many 14 TRBV2 TRBD2 CASTRGGRDYEQYF TGTGCCAGCACCCGCGGGGGGAGGGACTACGAGCAGTACTTC
TRBJ1-2 - 14 TRBV6-5 - CASSYSQTNYGYTF TGTGCCAGCAGTTACAGTCAGACTAACTATGGCTACACCTTC